This TCR beta chain was identified in a study of control samples from healthy donors and cancer patients. This CDR3 has 15 amino acids. J lost 7 bases, V lost 4 bases, and 11 bases had no gene match. The germline gives CDR1 SNHLY, CDR2 FYNNEI. Using immunoSEQ multiplex PCR, the repertoire was profiled, and TCRdb retains in-frame clones only, with some absent. The sample shows 350,000 to 450,000 clones, 75% to 95% of them seen only once. The receptor was isolated from a man in his forties with head and neck cancer. The sample was PBMCs. This chain links TRBV2 with TRBJ1-2; 8 bases agree with TRBD1. This CDR3 reads CASSVPDRVSVGYTF. In nucleotides, the CDR3 is TGTGCCAGCAGTGTACCGGACAGGGTTTCAGTTGGCTACACCTTC.